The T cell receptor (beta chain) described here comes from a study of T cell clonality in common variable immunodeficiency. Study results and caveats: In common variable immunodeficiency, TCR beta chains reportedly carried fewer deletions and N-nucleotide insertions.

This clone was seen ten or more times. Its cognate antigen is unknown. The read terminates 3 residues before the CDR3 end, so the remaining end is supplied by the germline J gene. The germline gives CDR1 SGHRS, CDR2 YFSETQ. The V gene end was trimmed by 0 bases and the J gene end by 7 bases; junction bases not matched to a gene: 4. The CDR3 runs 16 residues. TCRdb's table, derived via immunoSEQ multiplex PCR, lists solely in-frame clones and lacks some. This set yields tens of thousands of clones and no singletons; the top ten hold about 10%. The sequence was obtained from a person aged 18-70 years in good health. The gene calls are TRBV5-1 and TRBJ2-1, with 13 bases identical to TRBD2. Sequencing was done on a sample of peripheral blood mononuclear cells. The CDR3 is CASSLERTSGSNEQFF. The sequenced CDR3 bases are TGCGCCAGCAGCTTGGAACGGACTAGCGGGAGTAATGAG. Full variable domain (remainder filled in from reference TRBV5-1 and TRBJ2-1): KAGVTQTPRYLIKTRGQQVTLSCSPISGHRSVSWYQQTPGQGLQFLFEYFSETQRNKGNFPGRFSGRQFSNSRSEMNVSTLELGDSALYLCASSLERTSGSNEQFFGPGTRLTVL.